Below are 21 T cell receptor beta chains sequenced from a single sample in a study of T cell responses to AZD1222 COVID-19 vaccine. Only in-frame clones appear in the TCRdb table, and some are missing; sequencing was by immunoSEQ multiplex PCR. The profile shows about 100,000 clones, about 87% of them singletons. The specimen comprised peripheral blood, sampled on day 0 of AZD1222 vaccination. Receptor source: an adult in good health.

The sample holds one count of this clone. CDR3 bases: TGTGCCAGCAGTTACGGCAGGGATCAGCCCCAGCATTTT. It specifies CASSYGRDQPQHF. The chain combines TRBV6-2 or TRBV6-3 with TRBJ1-5; TRBD1 is a possible D gene (5 bases). There are 13 residues in the CDR3. V lost 2 bases to trimming and J lost 5 bases, with 7 bases between them. The V gene's germline CDR1 is MNHEY and CDR2 SVGEGT.

V usage is TRBV4-1 and J usage is TRBJ2-1, with D perhaps matching TRBD1 (5 bases). Germline V gene data show CDR1 as MGHRA and CDR2 as YSYEKL. The CDR3 runs to 16 residues. The V gene lost 0 bases and the J gene lost 0 bases, with 9 bases spanning the gap. The CDR3 sequence is CASSQDTGRSYNEQFF. The CDR3 DNA is TGCGCCAGCAGCCAAGATACAGGCCGCTCCTACAATGAGCAGTTCTTC.

This chain connects TRBV30 to TRBJ2-7, with D perhaps being TRBD1 or TRBD2 (6 bases each). Trimming removed 5 bases at V and 4 bases at J, with 24 bases between. Germline CDR1 reads GTSNPN; CDR2 reads SVGIG (reference sequence). The CDR3 spans 16 residues. CDR3 nucleotide sequence: TGTGCCTGGGCCTACCGTGGGGGGCGATGGGCATACGAGCAGTACTTC. It codes for CAWAYRGGRWAYEQYF.

This clone was observed a few times. The gene calls are TRBV5-1 and TRBJ2-3, with 7 bases matching TRBD2. Looked up from germline, CDR1 is SGHRS and CDR2 is YFSETQ. The CDR3 has 13 amino acids. The ends lost 4 bases at V and 4 bases at J; junction bases unmatched: 3. The CDR3 coding sequence is TGCGCCAGCAGCGTGACTAGCCCAGATACGCAGTATTTT. This gives the protein CASSVTSPDTQYF.

The V call is TRBV5-4, the J call TRBJ2-7; 10 positions agree with TRBD2. J was trimmed by 5 bases and V by 1 base; bases with no gene match: 6. There are 15 residues in the CDR3. CDR1 is SGHNT, CDR2 YYREEE, per germline (reference sequence). The CDR3 coding sequence is TGTGCCAGCAGCTTGACTAGCGGGGAACAGAACGAGCAGTACTTC. Its protein product is CASSLTSGEQNEQYF. The whole variable domain, filled in from reference TRBV5-4 and TRBJ2-7, reads ETGVTQSPTHLIKTRGQQVTLRCSSQSGHNTVSWYQQALGQGPQFIFQYYREEENGRGNFPPRFSGLQFPNYSSELNVNALELDDSALYLCASSLTSGEQNEQYFGPGTRLTVT.

This clone has only a few counts. This chain uses TRBV4-3 with TRBJ1-1; 7 nucleotides agree with TRBD1. Trimming cost V 3 bases and J 5 bases; bases outside gene matches: 6. The CDR3 is 14 amino acids. Germline V gene data show CDR1 as LGHNA and CDR2 as YSLEER. The CDR3 nucleotides are TGCGCCAGCAGCCACGGCAGCAGGGGGACTGAAGCTTTCTTT. Its protein is CASSHGSRGTEAFF.

This clone was observed a handful of times. This chain links TRBV9 with TRBJ1-2; 11 positions agree with TRBD1. The CDR3 length is 16 residues. Trimming removed 3 bases from V and 0 bases from J; junction bases left unmatched: 4. Germline V gene sequence: CDR1 SGDLS, CDR2 YYNGEE. As DNA, the CDR3 is TGTGCCAGCAGCGCGGGGACAGGGGGACCTAACTATGGCTACACCTTC. Translating it yields CASSAGTGGPNYGYTF.

This clone was detected a few times. The chain couples TRBV19 to TRBJ2-2; D gene ambiguous. The CDR3 length is 13 residues. Germline V gene data show CDR1 as LNHDA and CDR2 as SQIVND (reference sequence). The V end lost 6 bases, the J end lost 4 bases, and 9 bases lay between the germline ends. The chain's CDR3 is CASRGRGTGELFF. CDR3 DNA sequence: TGTGCCAGTAGAGGCCGAGGCACCGGGGAGCTGTTTTTT.

DNA for the CDR3: TGTGCCAGCAGGAGGGGGGGATACAATCAGCCCCAGCATTTT. It encodes CASRRGGYNQPQHF. V and J are TRBV6-5 and TRBJ1-5; D possibly corresponds to TRBD1 (6 bases). Looked up from germline, CDR1 is MNHEY and CDR2 is SVGAGI. The CDR3 spans 14 residues. V was clipped by 6 bases and J by 3 bases, with 12 bases between them.

J is TRBJ1-1 and V is TRBV6-5; D is ambiguous. Per the germline V gene, CDR1 is MNHEY and CDR2 is SVGAGI. V was shortened by 2 bases and J by 0 bases, with 4 bases between the two germline ends. The CDR3 has 13 residues. DNA of the CDR3: TGTGCCAGCAGTTACGAGATGAACACTGAAGCTTTCTTT. The encoded protein is CASSYEMNTEAFF.

This chain connects TRBV27 to TRBJ1-5; tentative D call: TRBD1 (5 bases). Trimming removed 1 base at V and 2 bases at J, with 18 bases between. The germline V gene has CDR1 MNHEY and CDR2 SMNVEV (reference sequence). CDR3 size: 18 residues. In DNA form, the CDR3 reads TGTGCCAGCAGTTTATTCAATCTAGGGGAGGACGGCAATCAGCCCCAGCATTTT. This codes for CASSLFNLGEDGNQPQHF.

The genes are TRBV7-2 and TRBJ2-2, with 16 bases fitting TRBD2. This CDR3 is built from 19 residues. Germline V gene lookup returns CDR1 SGHTA and CDR2 FQGNSA. Losses at the gene ends were 2 bases for V and 5 bases for J; bases not matched to a gene: 8. CDR3 amino acids: CASSLPGLAGGLVTGELFF. CDR3 nucleotide sequence: TGTGCCAGCAGCTTACCGGGACTAGCGGGGGGGCTGGTTACCGGGGAGCTGTTTTTT.

The chain is built from TRBV19 and TRBJ1-4; 7 positions match TRBD1. The CDR3 has 17 amino acids. Germline trimming cut 4 bases from V and 3 bases from J; bases unmatched to any gene: 11. CDR1 is LNHDA and CDR2 is SQIVND in the germline V gene (reference sequence). CDR3 nucleotides: TGTGCCAGTAGTACTGACAGGGAGAGAAGGGCTAATGAAAAACTGTTTTTT. It yields the protein CASSTDRERRANEKLFF.

The rearrangement joins TRBV6-2 or TRBV6-3 to TRBJ2-2; 9 positions agree with TRBD1. The CDR3 consists of 15 residues. Germline trimming cut 5 bases from V and 5 bases from J; bases unmatched to any gene: 6. CDR1 MNHEY and CDR2 SVGEGT come from the germline V gene. The CDR3: CASSRTGVDTGELFF. The CDR3 DNA reads as TGTGCCAGCAGTCGGACAGGGGTTGATACCGGGGAGCTGTTTTTT.

The V and J genes are TRBV2 and TRBJ1-5, with 8 bases fitting TRBD1. The CDR3 contains 16 residues. Germline loops: CDR1 SNHLY, CDR2 FYNNEI. The ends lost 0 bases at V and 5 bases at J; junction bases unmatched: 6. The chain's CDR3 is CASSEALGQGHQPQHF. The CDR3 nucleotides are TGTGCCAGCAGTGAAGCTCTAGGACAGGGACATCAGCCCCAGCATTTT.

The chain couples TRBV24-1 to TRBJ2-6; perhaps TRBD2 as D (6 bases). This CDR3 has 15 amino acids. Per germline, CDR1 KGHDR and CDR2 SFDVKD. The V end lost 10 bases, the J end lost 1 base, and 13 bases lay between the germline ends. CDR3 nucleotide sequence: TGTGCCACGTCGTTGGGGGGTTCTGGGGCCAACGTCCTGACTTTC. Translation gives CATSLGGSGANVLTF.

The gene calls are TRBV6-6 and TRBJ2-3; tentatively, D is TRBD2 (7 bases). Germline CDR1 and CDR2: MNHNY and SVGAGI (reference sequence). This CDR3 region has 14 residues. The germline V and J ends were trimmed by 3 bases and 8 bases, with 15 bases remaining between them. The CDR3 sequence: CASSYEGGRGTQYF. For the CDR3, the DNA is TGTGCCAGCAGTTATGAGGGGGGGAGGGGTACGCAGTATTTT.

CDR3 loop: CASSIDRPLGGNYGYTF. The CDR3 bases are TGTGCCAGTAGTATAGATCGTCCGCTGGGGGGGAACTATGGCTACACCTTC. V usage is TRBV19 and J usage is TRBJ1-2; D may be TRBD1 (5 bases). This CDR3 region has 17 residues. V was shortened by 0 bases and J by 2 bases, with 16 bases between the two germline ends. Per the germline V gene, CDR1 is LNHDA and CDR2 is SQIVND (reference sequence).

This chain connects TRBV19 to TRBJ1-1; no firm D call. Germline values: CDR1 LNHDA, CDR2 SQIVND (reference sequence). Trimming pared 10 bases from V and 6 bases from J, leaving 12 bases between. The CDR3 spans 11 residues. CDR3 sequence reads: CATTLGAEAFF. CDR3 DNA: TGTGCCACAACCCTCGGGGCTGAAGCTTTCTTT.

The chain couples TRBV29-1 to TRBJ2-2; 15 bases are a match to TRBD2. J lost 4 bases, V lost 7 bases, and 4 bases had no gene match. Per the germline V gene, CDR1 is SQVTM and CDR2 is ANQGSEA. This CDR3 comprises 15 residues. CDR3 DNA sequence: TGCAGCGCTCGGACTAGCGGGGGGGCCACCGGGGAGCTGTTTTTT. Protein sequence: CSARTSGGATGELFF.

The V and J genes are TRBV14 and TRBJ1-2; D is uncertain. V was clipped by 1 base and J by 4 bases, with 7 bases between them. CDR1 and CDR2 (germline): SGHDN, FVKESK. The CDR3 runs to 13 residues. The CDR3 sequence: CASSQGQVYGYTF. In DNA, the CDR3 is TGTGCCAGCAGCCAAGGGCAGGTCTATGGCTACACCTTC.